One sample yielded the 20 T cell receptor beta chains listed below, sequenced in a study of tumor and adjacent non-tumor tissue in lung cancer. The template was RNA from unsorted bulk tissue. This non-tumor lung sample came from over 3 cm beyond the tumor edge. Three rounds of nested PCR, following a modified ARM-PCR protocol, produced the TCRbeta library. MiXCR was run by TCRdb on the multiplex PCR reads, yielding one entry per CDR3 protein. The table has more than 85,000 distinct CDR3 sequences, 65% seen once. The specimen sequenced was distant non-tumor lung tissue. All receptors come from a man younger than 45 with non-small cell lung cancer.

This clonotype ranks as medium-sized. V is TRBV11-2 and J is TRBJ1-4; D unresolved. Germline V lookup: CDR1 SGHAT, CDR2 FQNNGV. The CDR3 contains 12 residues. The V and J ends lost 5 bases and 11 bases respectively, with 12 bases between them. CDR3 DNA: TGTGCCAGCAGCGCTAACATAGGGAAACTGTTTTTT. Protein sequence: CASSANIGKLFF.

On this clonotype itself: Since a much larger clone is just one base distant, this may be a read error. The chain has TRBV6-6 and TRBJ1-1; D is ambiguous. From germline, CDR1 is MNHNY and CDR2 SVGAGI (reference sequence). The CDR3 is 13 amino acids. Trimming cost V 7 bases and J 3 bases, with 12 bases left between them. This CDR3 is CASNRAPDTEAFF. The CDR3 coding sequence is TGTGCCAGCAACCGGGCGCCGGACACTGAAGCTTTCTTT.

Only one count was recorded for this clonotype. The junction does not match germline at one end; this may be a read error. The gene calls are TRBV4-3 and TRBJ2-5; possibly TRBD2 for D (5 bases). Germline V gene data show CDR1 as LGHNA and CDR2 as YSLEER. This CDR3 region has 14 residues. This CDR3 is CGSNQVSGQETQYF. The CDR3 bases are TGCGGCAGCAACCAAGTTTCGGGACAAGAGACCCAGTACTTC.

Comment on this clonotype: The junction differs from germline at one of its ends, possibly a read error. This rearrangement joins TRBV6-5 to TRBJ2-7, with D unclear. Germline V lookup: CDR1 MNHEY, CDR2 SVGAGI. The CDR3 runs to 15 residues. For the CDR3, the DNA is TGTGCCAGCAGCTTGATTCCGTGCAGTTCCTACGAGCAGTATTTC. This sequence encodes CASSLIPCSSYEQYF.

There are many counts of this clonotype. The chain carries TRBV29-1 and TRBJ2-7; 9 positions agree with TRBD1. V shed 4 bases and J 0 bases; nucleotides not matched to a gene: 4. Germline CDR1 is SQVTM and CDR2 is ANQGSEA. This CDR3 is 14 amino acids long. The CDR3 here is CSVVGTGHSYEQYF. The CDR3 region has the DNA TGCAGCGTTGTGGGGACAGGGCACTCCTACGAGCAGTACTTC.

CDR3 sequence: CSALRLAGTGVLFF. The CDR3 bases are TGCAGTGCTCTTAGACTAGCGGGAACCGGGGTACTGTTTTTT. The V gene is TRBV20-1, the J gene TRBJ2-2; the match to TRBD2 covers 11 bases. The germline CDR1 and CDR2 sequences are DFQATT and SNEGSKA (reference sequence). The CDR3 length is 14 residues. With 5 bases clipped from V and 14 bases from J, the junction kept 13 bases outside the gene matches.

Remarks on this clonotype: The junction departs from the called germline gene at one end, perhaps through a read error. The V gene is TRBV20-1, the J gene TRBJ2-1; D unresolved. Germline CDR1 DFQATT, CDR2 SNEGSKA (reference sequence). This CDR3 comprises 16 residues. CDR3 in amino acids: CSARDVAVAVYNEHFF. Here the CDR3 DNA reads TGCAGCGCTAGAGATGTTGCGGTAGCCGTATACAATGAGCACTTCTTC.

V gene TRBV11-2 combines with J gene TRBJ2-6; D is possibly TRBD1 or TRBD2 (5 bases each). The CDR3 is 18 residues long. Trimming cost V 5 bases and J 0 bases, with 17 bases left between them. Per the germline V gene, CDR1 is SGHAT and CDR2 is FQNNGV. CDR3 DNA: TGTGCCAGCAGCATACCGGGACGGAAGACCTCTGGGGCCAACGTCCTGACTTTC. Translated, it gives CASSIPGRKTSGANVLTF.

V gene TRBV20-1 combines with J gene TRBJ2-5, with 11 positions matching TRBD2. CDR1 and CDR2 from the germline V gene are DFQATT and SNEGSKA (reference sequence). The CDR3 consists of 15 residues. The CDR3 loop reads CRATSGRAPQETQYF. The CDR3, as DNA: TGCAGAGCCACTAGCGGGAGAGCGCCGCAAGAGACCCAGTACTTC.

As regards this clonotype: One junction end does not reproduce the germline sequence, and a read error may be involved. This chain's CDR3 is CTSSRAGGRQPQHF. In DNA, the CDR3 is TGTACCAGCAGCAGGGCTGGGGGTCGACAGCCCCAACATTTT. J is TRBJ1-5 and V is TRBV11-2; possible D gene TRBD1, 5 bases. This CDR3 spans 14 amino acids. CDR1 is SGHAT and CDR2 is FQNNGV in the germline V gene.

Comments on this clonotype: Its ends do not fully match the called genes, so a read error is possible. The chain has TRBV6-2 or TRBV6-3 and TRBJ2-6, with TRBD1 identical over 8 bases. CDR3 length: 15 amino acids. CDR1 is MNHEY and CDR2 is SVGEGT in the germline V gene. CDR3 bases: TGTGCCAGTAGTCCCAGGGGGCCTGGTGCCAACATCCTGACTTTC. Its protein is CASSPRGPGANILTF.

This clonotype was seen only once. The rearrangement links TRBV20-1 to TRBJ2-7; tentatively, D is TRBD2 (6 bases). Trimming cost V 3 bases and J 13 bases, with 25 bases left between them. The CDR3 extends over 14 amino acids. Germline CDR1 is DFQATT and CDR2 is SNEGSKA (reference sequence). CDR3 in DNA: TGCAGTGCTAGTTTCGCCGGGAGCCGGGACGAGTATTACTTC. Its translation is CSASFAGSRDEYYF.

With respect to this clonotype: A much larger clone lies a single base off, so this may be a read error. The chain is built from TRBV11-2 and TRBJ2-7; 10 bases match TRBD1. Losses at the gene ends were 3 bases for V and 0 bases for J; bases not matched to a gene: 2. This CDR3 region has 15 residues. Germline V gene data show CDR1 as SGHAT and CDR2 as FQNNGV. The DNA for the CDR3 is TGTGCCAGCAGCTTGGGACAGGGGCTCTCCTACGAGCAGTACTTC. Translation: CASSLGQGLSYEQYF.

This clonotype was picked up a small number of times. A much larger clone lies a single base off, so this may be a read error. The CDR3 coding sequence is TGTGTCAGCGATGGACAGGGACAAACAGATACGCAGTATTTT. This gives the protein CVSDGQGQTDTQYF. V is TRBV28 and J is TRBJ2-3, with 8 bases fitting TRBD1. The CDR3 sequence is 14 residues long. Germline CDR1 is MDHEN and CDR2 is SYDVKM.

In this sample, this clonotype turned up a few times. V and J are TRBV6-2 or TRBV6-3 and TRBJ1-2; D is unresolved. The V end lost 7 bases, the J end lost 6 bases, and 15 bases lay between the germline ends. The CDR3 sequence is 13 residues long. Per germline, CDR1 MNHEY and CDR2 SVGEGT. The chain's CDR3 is CASNRSSGDGYTF. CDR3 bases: TGTGCCAGCAATCGCTCCTCGGGAGATGGCTACACCTTC.

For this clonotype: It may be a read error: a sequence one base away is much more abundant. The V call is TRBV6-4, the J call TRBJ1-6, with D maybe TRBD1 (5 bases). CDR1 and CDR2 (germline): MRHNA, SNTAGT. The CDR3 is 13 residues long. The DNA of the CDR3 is TGTGCCAGCAGTGAGGGGGAAAATTCACCCCTCTACTTT. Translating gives CASSEGENSPLYF.

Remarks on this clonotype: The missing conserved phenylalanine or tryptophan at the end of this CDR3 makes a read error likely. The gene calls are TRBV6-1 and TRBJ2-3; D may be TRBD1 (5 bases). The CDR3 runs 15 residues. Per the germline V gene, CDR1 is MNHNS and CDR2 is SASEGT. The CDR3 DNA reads TGTGCCAGCACCCGAAGGGCAGGGTCCGCAGATACACAGTATTTA. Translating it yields CASTRRAGSADTQYL.

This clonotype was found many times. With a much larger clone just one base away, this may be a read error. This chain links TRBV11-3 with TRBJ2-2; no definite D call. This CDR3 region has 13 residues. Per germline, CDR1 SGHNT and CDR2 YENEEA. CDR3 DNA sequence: TGTGCCGGCAGCCCCCAAATGGCCGGGGAGCTGTTTTTT. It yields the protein CAGSPQMAGELFF.

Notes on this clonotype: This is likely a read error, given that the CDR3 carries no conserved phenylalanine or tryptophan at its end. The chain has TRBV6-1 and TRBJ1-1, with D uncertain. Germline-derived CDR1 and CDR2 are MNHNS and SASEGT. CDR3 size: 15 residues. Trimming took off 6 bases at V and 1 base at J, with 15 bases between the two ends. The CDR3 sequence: CASSLGFGGNTEAFS. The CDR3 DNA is TGTGCCAGCAGCCTTGGATTCGGCGGGAACACTGAAGCTTTCTCT.

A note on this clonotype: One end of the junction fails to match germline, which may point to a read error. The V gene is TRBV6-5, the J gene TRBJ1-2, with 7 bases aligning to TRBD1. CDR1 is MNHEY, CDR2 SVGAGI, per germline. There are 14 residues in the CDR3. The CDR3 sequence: CASNETGEGYGYTF. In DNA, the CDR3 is TGTGCCAGCAATGAAACAGGGGAGGGCTATGGTTACACCTTC.